The entry below gives a single T cell receptor (beta chain) sequence along with its context. Its antigen is still unknown. The data derive from a study of T cells after posttransplantation cyclophosphamide. Only in-frame clones appear in the TCRdb table, and some are missing; sequencing was by immunoSEQ multiplex PCR. Among more than 4,000 clones listed, about three quarters were seen once. General study findings and limits: Later post-transplant blood repertoires were often dominated by donor CD8+ memory clones. Skin or GI-infiltrating T cells shared few TRB sequences with blood. TRB clonality was highly associated with recipient CMV seropositivity and reactivation.

The CDR3 spans 16 residues. V lost 0 bases to trimming and J lost 4 bases; unmatched junction nucleotides: 4. Germline lookup yields CDR1 SGDLS and CDR2 YYNGEE. Control samples came 1 year after myeloablative marrow transplants with methotrexate plus calcineurin inhibitor. The genes are TRBV9 and TRBJ1-3; 10 nucleotides match TRBD1. Specimen: PBMCs, collected 300 to 330 days after allogeneic stem cell transplant with calcineurin inhibitor and methotrexate. This sequence originates from a female patient in her 50s who received an allogeneic stem cell transplant from an unrelated donor, was CMV-positive, and had acute and chronic GVHD. T cells may partly derive from the graft donor. DNA for the CDR3: TGTGCCAGCAGCGTAGCTCTGGGACAGGGGGGAAACACCATATATTTT. Protein product: CASSVALGQGGNTIYF.